This TCR beta chain was sequenced for a study of cytomegalovirus exposure and HLA in healthy donors. Amplification used 60 Vbeta primers and 13 Jbeta primers. Only in-frame clones appear in the TCRdb table, and some are missing; sequencing was by immunoSEQ multiplex PCR. The sample contains approximately 130,000 clones, approximately 78% of which appear only once. Unrecorded immune exposures were likely, despite nominal health at sampling. Study conclusions and caveats: Common viral pathogens seemed, in a later analysis, to connect with several of the most significant clusters.

CDR3 length: 14 residues. CDR1 is WSHSY and CDR2 is SAAADI in the germline V gene. Between the trimmed V and J ends, which lost 6 bases and 0 bases, there was a span of 12 bases. About this clone itself: Its antigen is unidentified.

The specimen sequenced was PBMCs. The clonotype was recovered from a man aged 35-49 years in good health and CMV-seronegative. V and J are TRBV10-2 and TRBJ2-7; possibly TRBD2 for D (5 bases). The CDR3 here is CASRRTVSSYEQYF. The DNA of the CDR3 is TGCGCCAGCAGAAGGACTGTAAGCTCCTACGAGCAGTACTTC.